In its sample, the clone carrying this T cell receptor beta chain was seen many times. A single record per CDR3 protein comes from TCRdb applying MiXCR to the RT-PCR reads. Of about 700,000 distinct CDR3 sequences in the sample, 14% were seen once. The CDR3 totals 14 residues. V was cut by 3 bases and J by 1 base, with 9 bases left in between. This sequence was found in a female donor in good health, serving as a healthy control. The chain couples TRBV12-3 or TRBV12-4 to TRBJ1-2, with D possibly being TRBD1 (5 bases). The sequencing input was memory CD4+ T cells from blood. The CDR3 is CASSLGQDNYGYTF. CDR3 coding DNA: TGTGCCAGCAGTTTGGGGCAGGATAACTATGGCTACACCTTC.